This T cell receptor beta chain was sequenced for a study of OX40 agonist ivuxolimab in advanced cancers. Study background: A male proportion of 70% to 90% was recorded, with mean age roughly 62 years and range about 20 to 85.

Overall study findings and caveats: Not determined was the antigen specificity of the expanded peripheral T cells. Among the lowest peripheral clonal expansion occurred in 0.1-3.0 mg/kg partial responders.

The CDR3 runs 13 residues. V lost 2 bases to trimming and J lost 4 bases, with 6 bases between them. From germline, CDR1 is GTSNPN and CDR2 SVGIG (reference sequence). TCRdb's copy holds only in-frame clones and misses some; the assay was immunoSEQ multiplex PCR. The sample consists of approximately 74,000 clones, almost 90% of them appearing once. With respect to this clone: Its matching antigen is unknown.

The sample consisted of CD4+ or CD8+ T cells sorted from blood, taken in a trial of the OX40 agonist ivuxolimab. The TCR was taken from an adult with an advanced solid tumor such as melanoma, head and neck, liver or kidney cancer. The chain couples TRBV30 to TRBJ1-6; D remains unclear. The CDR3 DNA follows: TGTGCCTGGAGTCCACCTTATAATTCACCCCTCCACTTT. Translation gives CAWSPPYNSPLHF.